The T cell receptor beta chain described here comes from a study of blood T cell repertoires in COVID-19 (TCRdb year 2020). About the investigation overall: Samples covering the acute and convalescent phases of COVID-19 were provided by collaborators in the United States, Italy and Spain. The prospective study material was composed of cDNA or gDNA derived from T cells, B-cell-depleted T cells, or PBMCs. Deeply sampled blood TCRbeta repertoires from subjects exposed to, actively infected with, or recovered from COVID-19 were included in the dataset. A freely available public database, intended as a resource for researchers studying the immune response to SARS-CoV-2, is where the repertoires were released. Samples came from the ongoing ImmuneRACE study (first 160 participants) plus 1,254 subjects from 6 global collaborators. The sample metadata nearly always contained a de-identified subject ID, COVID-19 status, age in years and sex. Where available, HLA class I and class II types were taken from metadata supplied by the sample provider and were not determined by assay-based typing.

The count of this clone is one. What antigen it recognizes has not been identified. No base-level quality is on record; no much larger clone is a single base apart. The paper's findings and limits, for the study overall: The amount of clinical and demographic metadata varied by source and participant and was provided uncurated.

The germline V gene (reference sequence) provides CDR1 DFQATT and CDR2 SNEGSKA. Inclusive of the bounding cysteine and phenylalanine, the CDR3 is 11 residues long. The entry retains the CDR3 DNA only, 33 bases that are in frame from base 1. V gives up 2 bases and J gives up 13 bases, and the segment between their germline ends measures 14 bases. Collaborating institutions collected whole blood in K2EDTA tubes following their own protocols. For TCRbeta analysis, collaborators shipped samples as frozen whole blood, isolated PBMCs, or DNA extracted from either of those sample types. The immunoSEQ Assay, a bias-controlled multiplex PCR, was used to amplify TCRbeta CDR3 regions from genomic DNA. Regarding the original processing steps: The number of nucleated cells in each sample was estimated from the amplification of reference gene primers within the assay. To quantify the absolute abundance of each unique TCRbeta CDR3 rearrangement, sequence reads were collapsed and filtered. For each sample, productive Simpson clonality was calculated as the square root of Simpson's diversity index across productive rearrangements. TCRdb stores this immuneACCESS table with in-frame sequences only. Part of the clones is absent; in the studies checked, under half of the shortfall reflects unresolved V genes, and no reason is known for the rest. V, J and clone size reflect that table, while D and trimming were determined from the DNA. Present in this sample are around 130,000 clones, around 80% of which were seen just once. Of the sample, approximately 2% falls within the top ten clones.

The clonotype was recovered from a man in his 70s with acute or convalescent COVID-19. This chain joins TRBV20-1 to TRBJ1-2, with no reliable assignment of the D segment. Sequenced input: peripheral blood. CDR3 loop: CSARLAGRFTF. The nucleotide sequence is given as TGCAGTGCTAGATTGGCAGGTCGTTTCACCTTC.